The present T cell receptor (beta chain) was sequenced within a study of T-cell reconstitution after alpha-beta-depleted transplantation in children (TCRdb year 2016). The study in broad terms: T-cell immune reconstitution after TCRalphabeta/CD19-depleted allogeneic hematopoietic cell transplantation in children was quantitatively tracked in the study by means of TCR repertoire profiling.

Library construction relied on PCR. Instrument used: Illumina HiSeq 2500. TCR libraries were prepared with molecular barcoding, using unique molecular identifiers to normalize TCRbeta repertoire quantification. In-frame beta chains were kept once TCRdb had trimmed the public reads at Q25 with fastp and called clones with MiXCR. CDR3 protein duplicates are merged, each entry listing the most common genes and DNA. The sample table shows over 100,000 distinct CDR3 sequences, and about 9.4% are seen once. The biggest ten clones account for under 35% of the sample. The sample's treatment or condition label, decoded: allogeneic hematopoietic cell transplantation with graft depleted of TCRalphabeta T cells and CD19 B cells. The children who served as transplant recipients had been given grafts of TCRalphabeta/CD19-depleted allogeneic hematopoietic cells. CDR1 is given as SGHRS and CDR2 as YFSETQ, both from the germline V gene. The CDR3 runs 16 amino acids, cysteine and phenylalanine included. Of the read, only the CDR3 DNA is kept; its 48 bases are in frame from base 1. The junction shows trimming of 4 bases on V and 4 bases on J, and the gene matches do not reach 11 bases of it.

Study-wide findings and limitations: In some patients, the high TCRbeta diversity seen at day 60 was put down to recipient T cells and intrathymic progenitors that had survived conditioning. Hyperexpanded clone frequencies declined over subsequent months; after one year, T-cell counts and TCRbeta diversity were mostly attributed to newly produced T cells. The apparently early alphabetaT-cell count recovery about two months after transplant was reportedly dependent on only several hundred rapidly expanded clones derived from non-depleted graft cells.

Concerning this clonotype itself: No cognate antigen has been identified for it. There are no base qualities to consult, and no much larger clone falls within one base.

This TCR came from a boy under 10 years old with acute lymphoblastic leukemia, due to receive a stem cell transplant. The sample in question was PBMCs, obtained before TCRalphabeta/CD19-depleted stem cell transplant. The chain links TRBV5-1 with TRBJ2-1, and 7 junction bases match TRBD2. The sequence in DNA is TGCGCCAGCAGCGGGTCTGGGGCTAGCGGTTACAATGAGCAGTTCTTC. The resulting protein is CASSGSGASGYNEQFF.